One sample yielded the 12 T cell receptor beta chains listed below, sequenced in a study of T cells in Graves' hyperthyroidism and ophthalmopathy. The source material, RNA transcripts, was used to amplify TCR beta CDR3 regions. The HTBI primer set was used in a first-round RT-PCR of the TCR CDR3. Via MiXCR, TCRdb re-called the multiplex PCR reads, giving one row per CDR3 protein. The sample includes 450,000 to 700,000 distinct CDR3 sequences, roughly 46% of them seen just once. The material sequenced was peripheral blood or thyroid tissue (not recorded which). The receptors stem from an adult woman with Graves' disease, either hyperthyroidism or ophthalmopathy (not recorded which).

This clonotype was picked up many times. The DNA of the CDR3 is TGTGCCAGCAGCTCGACTAGCGGGCCCACCGGGGAGCTGTTTTTT. Translating it yields CASSSTSGPTGELFF. The chain employs TRBV7-9 and TRBJ2-2; the match to TRBD2 covers 10 bases. J was trimmed by 4 bases and V by 4 bases; bases with no gene match: 3. The CDR3 contains 15 residues. The germline V gene has CDR1 SEHNR and CDR2 FQNEAQ (reference sequence). Using reference TRBV7-9 and TRBJ2-2 for the parts outside the CDR3, the full variable domain is DTGVSQNPRHKITKRGQNVTFRCDPISEHNRLYWYRQTLGQGPEFLTYFQNEAQLEKSRLLSDRFSAERPKGSFSTLEIQRTEQGDSAMYLCASSSTSGPTGELFFGEGSRLTVL.

This chain uses TRBV29-1 with TRBJ2-5; TRBD2 might be the D (6 bases). The CDR3 spans 13 residues. Germline values: CDR1 SQVTM, CDR2 ANQGSEA. V lost 3 bases and J lost 5, with 13 bases in between. The CDR3 coding sequence is TGCAGCGTTGAGGATTTAGGGAGGGAGACCCAGTACTTC. Amino acid sequence: CSVEDLGRETQYF.

Comments on this clonotype: This clone may be a read error of a much larger clone one base away. The chain carries TRBV18 and TRBJ2-5; 9 nucleotides agree with TRBD1. V dropped 5 bases and J dropped 9; count of bases not matched to a gene: 10. In germline, CDR1 is KGHSH, CDR2 LQKENI. This CDR3 comprises 14 residues. CDR3 sequence reads: CASSADRGLEAQYF. The CDR3 nucleotides read TGTGCCAGCTCAGCGGACAGGGGATTGGAGGCCCAGTACTTC.

The sample holds many counts of this clonotype. This sequence joins TRBV28 and TRBJ1-6; D gene ambiguous. The V end lost 4 bases, the J end lost 10 bases, and 5 bases lay between the germline ends. CDR1 is MDHEN and CDR2 is SYDVKM in the germline V gene. The CDR3 has 11 amino acids. The CDR3 protein is CASSSQSPLHF. CDR3 nucleotides: TGTGCCAGCAGTTCCCAATCACCCCTCCACTTT.

This clonotype was found many times. The chain is built from TRBV6-1 and TRBJ2-5; TRBD1 might be the D (6 bases). The length of the CDR3 is 15 residues. Germline V gene sequence: CDR1 MNHNS, CDR2 SASEGT. With 7 bases removed from V and 0 bases from J, the gap between germline ends came to 15 bases. CDR3 in amino acids: CASTGGYPDQETQYF. The CDR3 DNA reads as TGTGCCAGCACTGGGGGCTACCCGGACCAAGAGACCCAGTACTTC.

This clonotype was detected many times. The chain recombines TRBV9 with TRBJ1-5; TRBD1 matches at 10 bases. J was trimmed by 7 bases and V by 4 bases; bases with no gene match: 5. Per the germline V gene, CDR1 is SGDLS and CDR2 is YYNGEE. The CDR3 has 14 residues. The CDR3 DNA reads TGTGCCAGCAGCATAGGGACAGGGGAGCAGCCCCAGCATTTT. The encoded protein is CASSIGTGEQPQHF.

In regard to this clonotype: A read error may explain this, as a much larger clone is one base away. This rearrangement joins TRBV25-1 to TRBJ2-7; D tentatively fits TRBD1 or TRBD2 (5 bases each). Trimming took off 6 bases at V and 9 bases at J, with 15 bases between the two ends. CDR3 length: 12 amino acids. Germline V gene sequence: CDR1 MGHDK, CDR2 SYGVNS. CDR3: CASRGTEERQYF. The CDR3 DNA follows: TGTGCCAGCAGGGGGACGGAGGAGCGGCAGTACTTC.

V is TRBV6-6 and J is TRBJ2-7; 10 bases line up with TRBD2. The V segment lost 2 bases and the J segment 5 bases; nucleotides outside the gene matches: 3. This CDR3 region has 14 residues. Germline-derived CDR1 and CDR2 are MNHNY and SVGAGI (reference sequence). The CDR3 DNA is TGTGCCAGCAGTTACGCCGGGACTAGCGACGAGCAGTACTTC. Translation gives CASSYAGTSDEQYF.

This chain connects TRBV7-2 to TRBJ2-7, with a tentative D call TRBD2 (7 bases). Germline V gene data show CDR1 as SGHTA and CDR2 as FQGNSA. This CDR3 contains 13 residues. Trimming removed 0 bases at V and 6 bases at J, with 9 bases between. CDR3 nucleotide sequence: TGTGCCAGCAGCTTAGCGGCGGGGGCCGAGCAGTACTTC. It encodes CASSLAAGAEQYF.

This clonotype showed up many times. The CDR3 sequence: CASSLFSGRGGYTF. As DNA, the CDR3 is TGTGCCAGCAGCTTATTTTCGGGTCGGGGCGGCTACACCTTC. The J gene is TRBJ1-2, the V gene TRBV11-2, with D perhaps matching TRBD1 (5 bases). Germline CDR1 SGHAT, CDR2 FQNNGV. Trimming shortened V by 2 bases and J by 8 bases, and 15 bases separated the two germline ends. There are 14 residues in the CDR3.

This clonotype has just a few counts. The chain is built from TRBV15 and TRBJ1-1; D might be TRBD1 (6 bases). The V end lost 0 bases, the J end lost 5 bases, and 19 bases lay between the germline ends. The CDR3 runs to 17 residues. Looked up from germline, CDR1 is LNHNV and CDR2 is YYDKDF (reference sequence). CDR3 sequence: CATSRDRWQGPVTEAFF. CDR3 bases: TGTGCCACCAGCAGAGATCGATGGCAGGGGCCGGTAACTGAAGCTTTCTTT. Drawing the rest from reference TRBV15 and TRBJ1-1, the complete variable domain is DAMVIQNPRYQVTQFGKPVTLSCSQTLNHNVMYWYQQKSSQAPKLLFHYYDKDFNNEADTPDNFQSRRPNTSFCFLDIRSPGLGDTAMYLCATSRDRWQGPVTEAFFGQGTRLTVV.

This clonotype showed up many times. V and J are TRBV10-3 and TRBJ1-2; maybe TRBD1 (5 bases). The length of the CDR3 is 15 residues. With 4 bases removed from V and 0 bases from J, the gap between germline ends came to 12 bases. In germline, CDR1 is ENHRY, CDR2 SYGVKD. CDR3: CAISGQTETNYGYTF. The CDR3 DNA reads TGTGCCATCAGTGGTCAGACAGAAACTAACTATGGCTACACCTTC.